A selection of T cell receptor beta chains follows, all from one sample in a study of T-cell memory formation after mild COVID-19. Each CDR3 protein is one row after TCRdb ran MiXCR on the 5' RACE reads. In the table there are a few hundred thousand distinct CDR3 sequences, about 23% of which are singletons. Sequenced sample: PBMCs or a T cell subset sorted from them (not recorded which). All receptors come from an adult woman who had mild COVID-19 (a few samples of this study predate the infection). Cell type and time point are not known. Both conserved end residues are part of each CDR3. The D gene is left open where the match is weak. Where a row states a size, it is once, few, many or the class of an expanded clone; other rows omit it.

TRBV18,TRBD1,many,TRBJ2-3,CASSPDRNTDTQYF,TGTGCCAGCAGCCCGGACAGGAACACAGATACGCAGTATTTT
TRBV29-1,.,few,TRBJ2-5,CSVDATGKTQYF,TGCAGCGTGGACGCAACGGGGAAGACCCAGTACTTC
TRBV13,TRBD2,.,TRBJ2-7,CASSLGPVGAGTPYEQYF,TGTGCCAGCAGCTTAGGGCCCGTAGGAGCGGGAACCCCCTACGAGCAGTACTTC
TRBV29-1,.,.,TRBJ1-1,CSVEDLPGFNTEAFF,TGCAGCGTTGAAGATCTGCCGGGTTTTAACACTGAAGCTTTCTTT
TRBV7-2,TRBD2,few,TRBJ2-7,CASSLVDGGAYEQYF,TGTGCCAGCAGCTTAGTGGACGGGGGGGCCTACGAGCAGTACTTC
TRBV29-1,TRBD2,few,TRBJ2-3,CSVEGEGLTDTQYF,TGCAGCGTTGAAGGGGAGGGGTTAACAGATACGCAGTATTTT
TRBV30,TRBD2,few,TRBJ2-5,CAWSVSGLARETQYF,TGTGCCTGGAGTGTCAGTGGACTAGCTCGAGAGACCCAGTACTTC
TRBV5-1,.,.,TRBJ2-3,CASSSLTYGATDTQYF,TGCGCCAGCAGCTCCTTAACCTACGGGGCAACAGATACGCAGTATTTT
TRBV5-6,TRBD1,.,TRBJ2-7,CASSKGTGAYEQYF,TGTGCCAGCAGTAAGGGGACAGGGGCCTACGAGCAGTACTTC
TRBV18,.,.,TRBJ1-4,CASSPRDESLEDEKLFF,TGTGCCAGCTCACCACGGGATGAAAGCCTCGAAGATGAAAAACTGTTTTTT
TRBV5-1,.,many,TRBJ2-7,CASSGAYEQYF,TGCGCCAGCAGCGGCGCCTACGAGCAGTACTTC
TRBV10-3,.,few,TRBJ2-1,CAIKSPGSYNEQFF,TGTGCCATCAAGTCCCCGGGGTCCTACAATGAGCAGTTCTTC
TRBV4-2,.,.,TRBJ2-5,CASSQAAQEQETQYF,TGTGCCAGCAGCCAAGCCGCACAGGAACAAGAGACCCAGTACTTC
TRBV9,.,few,TRBJ1-6,CASSPSGTAGISPLHF,TGTGCCAGCAGCCCGAGTGGGACGGCGGGGATTTCACCCCTCCACTTT
TRBV19,.,few,TRBJ1-1,CASRGGGAHPEAFF,TGTGCCAGCCGAGGGGGGGGAGCCCACCCTGAAGCTTTCTTT
TRBV28,TRBD1,few,TRBJ2-2,CASSTGVPGELFF,TGTGCCAGCAGTACAGGGGTCCCCGGGGAGCTGTTTTTT
TRBV7-8,TRBD1,.,TRBJ2-6,CASSQRPGTGVRGANVLTF,TGTGCCAGCAGCCAGCGTCCCGGGACAGGGGTCCGTGGGGCCAACGTCCTGACTTTC
TRBV5-6,.,few,TRBJ2-3,CASSAGRRQITDTQYF,TGTGCCAGCAGCGCCGGACGAAGACAGATCACAGATACGCAGTATTTT
TRBV7-3,.,few,TRBJ2-3,CASSLSRAYTDTQYF,TGTGCCAGCAGCTTAAGTCGGGCCTACACAGATACGCAGTATTTT
TRBV20-1,TRBD1,.,TRBJ2-5,CSASSGGWTGEETQYF,TGCAGTGCTAGTAGTGGGGGCTGGACAGGGGAAGAGACCCAGTACTTC
TRBV7-9,.,many,TRBJ1-5,CASSLAGSNQPQHF,TGTGCCAGCAGCTTAGCAGGTTCGAATCAGCCCCAGCATTTT